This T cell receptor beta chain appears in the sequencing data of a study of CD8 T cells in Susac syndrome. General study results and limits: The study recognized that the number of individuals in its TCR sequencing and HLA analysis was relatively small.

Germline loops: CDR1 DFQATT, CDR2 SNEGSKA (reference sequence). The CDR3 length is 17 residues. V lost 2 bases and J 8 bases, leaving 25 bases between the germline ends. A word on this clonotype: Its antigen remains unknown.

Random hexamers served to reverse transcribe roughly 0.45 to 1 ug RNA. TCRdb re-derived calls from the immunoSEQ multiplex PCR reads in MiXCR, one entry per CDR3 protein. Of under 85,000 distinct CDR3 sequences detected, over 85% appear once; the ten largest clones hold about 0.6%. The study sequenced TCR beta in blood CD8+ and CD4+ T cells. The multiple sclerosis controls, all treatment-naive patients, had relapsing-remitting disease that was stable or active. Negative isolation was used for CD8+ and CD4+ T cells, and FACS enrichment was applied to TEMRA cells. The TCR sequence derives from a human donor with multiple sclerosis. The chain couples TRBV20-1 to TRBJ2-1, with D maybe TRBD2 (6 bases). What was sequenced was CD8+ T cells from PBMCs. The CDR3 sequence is CSARSRSSGPGGYEQFF. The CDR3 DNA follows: TGCAGTGCTAGATCCCGATCCTCCGGGCCCGGGGGATATGAGCAGTTCTTC.